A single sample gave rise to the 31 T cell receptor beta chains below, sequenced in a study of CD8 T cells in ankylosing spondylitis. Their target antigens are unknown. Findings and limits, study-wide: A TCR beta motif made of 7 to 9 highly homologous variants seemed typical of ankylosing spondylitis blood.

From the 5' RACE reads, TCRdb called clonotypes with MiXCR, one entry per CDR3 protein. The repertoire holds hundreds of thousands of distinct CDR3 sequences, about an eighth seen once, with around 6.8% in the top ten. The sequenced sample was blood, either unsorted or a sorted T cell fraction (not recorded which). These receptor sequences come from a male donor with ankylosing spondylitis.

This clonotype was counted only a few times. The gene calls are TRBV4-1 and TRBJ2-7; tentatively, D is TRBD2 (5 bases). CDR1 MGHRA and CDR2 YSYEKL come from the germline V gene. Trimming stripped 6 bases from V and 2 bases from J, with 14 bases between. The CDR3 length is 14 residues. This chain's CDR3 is CASRRVSDTYEQYF. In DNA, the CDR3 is TGCGCCAGCAGGAGGGTTTCGGATACCTACGAGCAGTACTTC.

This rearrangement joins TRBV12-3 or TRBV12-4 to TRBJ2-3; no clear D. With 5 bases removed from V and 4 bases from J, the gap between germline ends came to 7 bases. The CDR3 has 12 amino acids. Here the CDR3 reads CASSVGPDTQYF. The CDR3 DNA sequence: TGTGCCAGCAGTGTAGGTCCAGATACGCAGTATTTT.

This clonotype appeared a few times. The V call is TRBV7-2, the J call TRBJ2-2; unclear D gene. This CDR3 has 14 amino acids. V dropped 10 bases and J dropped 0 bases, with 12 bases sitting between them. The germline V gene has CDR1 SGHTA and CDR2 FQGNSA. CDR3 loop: CAKGGQANTGELFF. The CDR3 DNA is TGTGCCAAGGGTGGGCAAGCGAACACCGGGGAGCTGTTTTTT. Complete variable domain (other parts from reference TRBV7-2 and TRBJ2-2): GAGVSQSPSNKVTEKGKDVELRCDPISGHTALYWYRQSLGQGLEFLIYFQGNSAPDKSGLPSDRFSAERTGGSVSTLTIQRTQQEDSAVYLCAKGGQANTGELFFGEGSRLTVL.

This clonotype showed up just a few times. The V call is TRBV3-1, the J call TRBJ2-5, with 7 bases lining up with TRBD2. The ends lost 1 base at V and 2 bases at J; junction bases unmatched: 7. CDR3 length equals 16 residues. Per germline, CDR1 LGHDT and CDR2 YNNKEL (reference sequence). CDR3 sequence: CASSQGGGGRQETQYF. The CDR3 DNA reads TGTGCCAGCAGCCAAGGGGGGGGAGGGCGACAAGAGACCCAGTACTTC.

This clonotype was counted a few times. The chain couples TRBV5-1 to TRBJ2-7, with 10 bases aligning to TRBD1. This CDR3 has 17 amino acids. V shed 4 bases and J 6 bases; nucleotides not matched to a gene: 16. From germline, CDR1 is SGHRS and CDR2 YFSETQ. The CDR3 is CASSPYPGQGFNIEQYV. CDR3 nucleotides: TGCGCCAGCAGCCCCTATCCGGGACAGGGGTTCAATATCGAGCAGTACGTC.

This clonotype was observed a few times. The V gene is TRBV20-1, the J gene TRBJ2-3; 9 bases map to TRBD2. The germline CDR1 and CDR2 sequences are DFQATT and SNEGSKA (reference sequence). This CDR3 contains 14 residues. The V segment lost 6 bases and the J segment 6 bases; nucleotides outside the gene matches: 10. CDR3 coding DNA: TGCAGTGCCCATTTCAGGCGGGAGGGGGATACGCAGTATTTT. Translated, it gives CSAHFRREGDTQYF.

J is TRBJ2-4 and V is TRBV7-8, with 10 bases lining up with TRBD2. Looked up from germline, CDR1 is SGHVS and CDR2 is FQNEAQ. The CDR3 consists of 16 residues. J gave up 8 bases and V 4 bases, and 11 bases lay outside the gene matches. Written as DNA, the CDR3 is TGTGCCAGCAGCTCCCTACCAGCGGGAGGGCCGCACATTCAGTACTTC. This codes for CASSSLPAGGPHIQYF. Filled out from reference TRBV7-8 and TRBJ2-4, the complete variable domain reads GAGVSQSPRYKVAKRGQDVALRCDPISGHVSLFWYQQALGQGPEFLTYFQNEAQLDKSGLPSDRFFAERPEGSVSTLKIQRTQQEDSAVYLCASSSLPAGGPHIQYFGAGTRLSVL.

CDR3 DNA sequence: TGCAGTGCTTCGGGGGGTCTTGAAAGCAATCAGCCCCAGCATTTT. This translates into CSASGGLESNQPQHF. J is TRBJ1-5 and V is TRBV20-1; D might be TRBD1 (5 bases). From germline, CDR1 is DFQATT and CDR2 SNEGSKA (reference sequence). V was trimmed by 5 bases and J by 1 base, leaving 15 bases between them. The length of the CDR3 is 15 residues.

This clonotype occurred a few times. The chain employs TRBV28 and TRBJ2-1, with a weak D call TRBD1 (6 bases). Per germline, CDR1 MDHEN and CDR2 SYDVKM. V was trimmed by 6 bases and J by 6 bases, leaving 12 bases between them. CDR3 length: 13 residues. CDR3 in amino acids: CASSPRDINEQFF. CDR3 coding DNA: TGTGCCAGCAGCCCACGGGACATCAATGAGCAGTTCTTC. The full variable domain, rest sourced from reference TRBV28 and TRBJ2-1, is DVKVTQSSRYLVKRTGEKVFLECVQDMDHENMFWYRQDPGLGLRLIYFSYDVKMKEKGDIPEGYSVSREKKERFSLILESASTNQTSMYLCASSPRDINEQFFGPGTRLTVL.

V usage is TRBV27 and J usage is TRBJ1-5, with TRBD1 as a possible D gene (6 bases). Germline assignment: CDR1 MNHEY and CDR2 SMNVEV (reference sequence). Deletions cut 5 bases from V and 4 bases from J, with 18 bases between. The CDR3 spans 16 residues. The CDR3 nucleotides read TGTGCCAGCAGTGTCAACAGGGATCGTGGTAATCAGCCCCAGCATTTT. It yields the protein CASSVNRDRGNQPQHF.

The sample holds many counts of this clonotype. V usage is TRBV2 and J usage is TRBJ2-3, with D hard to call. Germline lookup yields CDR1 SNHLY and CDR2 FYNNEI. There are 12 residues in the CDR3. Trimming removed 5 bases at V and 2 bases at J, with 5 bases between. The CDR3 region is CASSRVTDTQYF. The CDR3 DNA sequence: TGTGCCAGCAGTCGAGTCACAGATACGCAGTATTTT.

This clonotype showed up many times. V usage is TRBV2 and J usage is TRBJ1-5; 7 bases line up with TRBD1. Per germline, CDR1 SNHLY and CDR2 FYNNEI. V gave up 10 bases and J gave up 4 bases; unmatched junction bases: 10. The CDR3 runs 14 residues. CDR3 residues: CATTDRERNQPQHF. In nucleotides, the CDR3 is TGTGCCACCACCGACAGGGAACGGAATCAGCCCCAGCATTTT.

The CDR3 region has the DNA TGTGCCAGCAGGCGAGACCGAGAGACCCAGTACTTC. Translation gives CASRRDRETQYF. The chain carries TRBV7-2 and TRBJ2-5; D remains unclear. The V end was cut by 6 bases, the J end by 4 bases, with 9 bases between. From germline, CDR1 is SGHTA and CDR2 FQGNSA. The CDR3 spans 12 residues.

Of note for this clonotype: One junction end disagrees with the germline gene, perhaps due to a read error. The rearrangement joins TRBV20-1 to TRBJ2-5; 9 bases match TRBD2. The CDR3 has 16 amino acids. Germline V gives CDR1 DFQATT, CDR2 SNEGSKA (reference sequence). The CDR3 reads CCASIPASGDLKTQYF. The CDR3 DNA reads TGCTGTGCTAGCATCCCGGCTAGCGGGGACCTGAAGACCCAGTACTTC.

The CDR3 region has the DNA TGTGCCAGCAGCTTAGAGGCAGCGGGAGCTAATGAGCAGTTCTTC. The encoded protein is CASSLEAAGANEQFF. The J gene is TRBJ2-1, the V gene TRBV11-3, with 8 nucleotides matching TRBD2. Germline CDR1 and CDR2: SGHNT and YENEEA. The CDR3 runs 15 residues. V dropped 0 bases and J dropped 7; count of bases not matched to a gene: 5.

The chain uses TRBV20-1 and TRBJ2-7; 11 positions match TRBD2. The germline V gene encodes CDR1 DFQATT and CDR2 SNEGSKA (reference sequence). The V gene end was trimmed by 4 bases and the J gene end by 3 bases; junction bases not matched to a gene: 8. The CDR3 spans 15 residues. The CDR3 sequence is CSANTPGLADYEQYF. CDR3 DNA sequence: TGCAGTGCTAACACCCCGGGACTAGCGGACTACGAGCAGTACTTC.

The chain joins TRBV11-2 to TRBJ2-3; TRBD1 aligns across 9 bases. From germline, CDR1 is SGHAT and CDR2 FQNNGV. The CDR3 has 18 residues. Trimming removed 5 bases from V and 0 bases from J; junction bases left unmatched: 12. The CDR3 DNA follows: TGTGCCAGCAGCCCCGGGACAGGGCATACCTTTAGCACAGATACGCAGTATTTT. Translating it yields CASSPGTGHTFSTDTQYF.

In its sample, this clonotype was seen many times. The CDR3 bases are TGTGCCAGCAGCTTTCTAGCGGGAGTTAGTAATGAGCAGTTCTTC. The encoded protein is CASSFLAGVSNEQFF. The chain carries TRBV7-6 and TRBJ2-1, with 10 bases that match TRBD2. CDR3 size: 15 residues. Germline lookup yields CDR1 SGHVS and CDR2 FNYEAQ. Losses at the gene ends were 3 bases for V and 7 bases for J; bases not matched to a gene: 6.

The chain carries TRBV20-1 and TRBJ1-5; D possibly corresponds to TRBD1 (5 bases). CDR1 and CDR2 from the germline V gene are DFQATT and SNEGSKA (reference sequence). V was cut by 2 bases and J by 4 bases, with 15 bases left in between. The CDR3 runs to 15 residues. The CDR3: CSARPPDSENQPQHF. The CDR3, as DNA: TGCAGTGCTAGACCCCCCGACAGCGAGAATCAGCCCCAGCATTTT.

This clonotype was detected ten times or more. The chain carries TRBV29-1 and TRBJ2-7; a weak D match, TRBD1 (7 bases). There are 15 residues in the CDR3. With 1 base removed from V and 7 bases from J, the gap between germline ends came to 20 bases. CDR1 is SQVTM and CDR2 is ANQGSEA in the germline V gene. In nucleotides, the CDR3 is TGCAGCGTTGAAGCCATGGACAGGCCAGGGGGGGAGCAGTACTTC. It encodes CSVEAMDRPGGEQYF.

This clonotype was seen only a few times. The CDR3 DNA reads as TGTGCCAGCAGCCAAGACAGGGGGCATGGCGGCTACACCTTC. As protein: CASSQDRGHGGYTF. The V and J genes are TRBV7-9 and TRBJ1-2; 10 bases agree with TRBD1. With 5 bases clipped from V and 8 bases from J, the junction kept 8 bases outside the gene matches. Germline-derived CDR1 and CDR2 are SEHNR and FQNEAQ (reference sequence). The length of the CDR3 is 14 residues.

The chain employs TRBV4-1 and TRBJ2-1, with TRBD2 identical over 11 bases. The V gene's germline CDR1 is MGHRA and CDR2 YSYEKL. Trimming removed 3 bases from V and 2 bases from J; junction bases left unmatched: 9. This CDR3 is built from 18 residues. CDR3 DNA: TGCGCCAGCAGCCAGCACCCGGGACTAGCGGTCGCCTACAATGAGCAGTTCTTC. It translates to CASSQHPGLAVAYNEQFF.

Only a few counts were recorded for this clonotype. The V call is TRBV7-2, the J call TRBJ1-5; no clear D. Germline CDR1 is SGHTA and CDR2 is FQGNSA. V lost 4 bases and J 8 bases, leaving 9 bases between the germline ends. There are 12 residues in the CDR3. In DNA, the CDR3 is TGTGCCAGCAGCTCCAGGATAGAGCCCCAGCATTTT. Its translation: CASSSRIEPQHF.

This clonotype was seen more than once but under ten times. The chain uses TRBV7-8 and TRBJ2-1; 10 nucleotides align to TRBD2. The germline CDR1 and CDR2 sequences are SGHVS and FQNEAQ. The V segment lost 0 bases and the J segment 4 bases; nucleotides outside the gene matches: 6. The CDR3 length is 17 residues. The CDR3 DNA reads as TGTGCCAGCAGCTTAGCGCTAACTAGCGGGGATTACAATGAGCAGTTCTTC. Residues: CASSLALTSGDYNEQFF.

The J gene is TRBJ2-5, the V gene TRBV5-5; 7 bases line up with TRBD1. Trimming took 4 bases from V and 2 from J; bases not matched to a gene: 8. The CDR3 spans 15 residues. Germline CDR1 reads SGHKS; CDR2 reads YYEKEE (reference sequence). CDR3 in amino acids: CASSDQTGQQETQYF. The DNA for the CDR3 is TGTGCCAGCAGCGACCAGACGGGACAGCAAGAGACCCAGTACTTC.

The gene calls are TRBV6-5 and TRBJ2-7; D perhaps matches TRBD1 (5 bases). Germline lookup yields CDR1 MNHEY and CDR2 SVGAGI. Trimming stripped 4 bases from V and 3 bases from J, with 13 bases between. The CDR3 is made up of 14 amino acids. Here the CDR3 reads CASSSLQGYYEQYF. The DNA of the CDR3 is TGTGCCAGCAGTTCGCTCCAGGGATACTACGAGCAGTACTTC.

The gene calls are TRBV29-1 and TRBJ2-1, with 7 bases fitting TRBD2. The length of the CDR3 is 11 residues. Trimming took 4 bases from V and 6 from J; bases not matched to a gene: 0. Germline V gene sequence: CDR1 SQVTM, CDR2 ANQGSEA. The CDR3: CSVAGGNEQFF. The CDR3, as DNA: TGCAGCGTTGCGGGGGGCAATGAGCAGTTCTTC.

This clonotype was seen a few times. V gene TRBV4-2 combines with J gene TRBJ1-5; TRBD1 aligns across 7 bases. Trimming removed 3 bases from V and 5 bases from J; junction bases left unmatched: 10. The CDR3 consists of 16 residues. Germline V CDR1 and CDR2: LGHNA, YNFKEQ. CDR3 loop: CASSQGPGQQHQPQHF. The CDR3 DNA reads TGTGCCAGCAGCCAGGGTCCGGGACAGCAGCATCAGCCCCAGCATTTT.

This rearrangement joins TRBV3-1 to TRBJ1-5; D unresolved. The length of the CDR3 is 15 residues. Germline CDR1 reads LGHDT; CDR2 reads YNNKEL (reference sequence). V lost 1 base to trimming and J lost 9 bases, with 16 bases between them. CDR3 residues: CASSQAADAGRPQHF. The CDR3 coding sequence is TGTGCCAGCAGCCAAGCGGCAGACGCGGGGAGGCCCCAGCATTTT. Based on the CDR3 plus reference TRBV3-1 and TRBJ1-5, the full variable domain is DTAVSQTPKYLVTQMGNDKSIKCEQNLGHDTMYWYKQDSKKFLKIMFSYNNKELIINETVPNRFSPKSPDKAHLNLHINSLELGDSAVYFCASSQAADAGRPQHFGDGTRLSIL.

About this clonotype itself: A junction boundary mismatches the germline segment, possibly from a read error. This CDR3 reads CASSLSRHGNQAQHF. In nucleotides, the CDR3 is TGCGCCAGCAGCCTATCCCGCCATGGCAATCAGGCCCAGCATTTT. The chain joins TRBV4-1 to TRBJ1-5; D is unresolved. Germline V gives CDR1 MGHRA, CDR2 YSYEKL. The CDR3 sequence is 15 residues long.

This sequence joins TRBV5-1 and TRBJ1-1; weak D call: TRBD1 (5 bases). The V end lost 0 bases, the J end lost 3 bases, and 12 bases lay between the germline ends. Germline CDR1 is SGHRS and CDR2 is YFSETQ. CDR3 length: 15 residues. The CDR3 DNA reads TGCGCCAGCAGCTTGGCCGAGGGGCACGACACTGAAGCTTTCTTT. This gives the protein CASSLAEGHDTEAFF.